This TCR beta chain was retrieved from a study of blood T cells in healthy people across ages. Study information: About one barcoded beta molecule per two T cells was the capture yield of template switching.

CDR1 is SGHRS, CDR2 YFSETQ, per germline. The CDR3 has 12 residues. V dropped 2 bases and J dropped 8 bases, with 10 bases sitting between them. Overall study results and limits: Observed TCR beta diversity showed a strong correlation with the percentage of naive T cells as measured by flow cytometry.

About this clonotype itself: Its antigen is as yet unknown.

Combining a sample-barcoded 5' primer with a J-beta primer mix, a second PCR ran for roughly 7 to 11 cycles. Each of the samples gave a minimum of 2.5 million paired-end reads that contained CDR3. TCRdb re-called the 5' RACE reads with MiXCR, one entry per CDR3 protein. The data hold some 710,000 distinct CDR3 sequences, with roughly 20% observed a single time. The chain carries TRBV5-1 and TRBJ1-2, with a tentative D call TRBD1 (6 bases). Sequencing used blood. This clonotype was sampled from a man between 65 and 85 years old in good health. CDR3 sequence reads: CASSFSGEGYTF. The CDR3 DNA reads as TGCGCCAGCAGCTTCTCAGGGGAAGGCTACACCTTC.